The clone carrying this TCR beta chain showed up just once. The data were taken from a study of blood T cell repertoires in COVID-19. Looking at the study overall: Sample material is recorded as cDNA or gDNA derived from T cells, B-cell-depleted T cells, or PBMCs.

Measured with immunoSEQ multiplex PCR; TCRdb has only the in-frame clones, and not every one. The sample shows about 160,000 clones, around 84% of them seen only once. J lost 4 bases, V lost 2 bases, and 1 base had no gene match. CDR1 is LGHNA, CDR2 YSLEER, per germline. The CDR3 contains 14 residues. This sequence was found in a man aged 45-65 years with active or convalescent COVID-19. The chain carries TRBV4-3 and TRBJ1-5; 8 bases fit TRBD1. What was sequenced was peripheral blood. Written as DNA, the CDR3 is TGCGCCAGCAGCCAAAACAGGGGGAATCAGCCCCAGCATTTT. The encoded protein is CASSQNRGNQPQHF.